The rows below give T cell receptor beta chains drawn from one sample of a study of IL-32 and malignant T cell survival in cutaneous lymphoma. The protocol was immunoSEQ multiplex PCR, while the TCRdb copy is restricted to in-frame clones and leaves out a portion. The sample records around 2,400 clones, around 80% being singletons. The material sequenced was blood, taken on day 0. The origin of the receptors is a human donor with cutaneous T cell lymphoma. Both conserved end residues are part of each CDR3. Fields, in order: clone size, J gene, V gene, D gene, CDR3 DNA, CDR3 protein. D genes are given only for firm matches. The listing skips clone size in some rows; elsewhere it reads once, few, many or a size class.

clone_size: NA; j_call: TRBJ1-1; v_call: TRBV4-1; d_call: TRBD1; cdr3_nt: TGCGCCAGCAGCCAAGTAGACAGGGTGGACACTGAAGCTTTCTTT; cdr3_aa: CASSQVDRVDTEAFF
clone_size: NA; j_call: TRBJ1-6; v_call: TRBV18; d_call: TRBD1; cdr3_nt: TGTGCCAGCTCCACCGGACAGGGAATAAGTTCACCCCTCCACTTT; cdr3_aa: CASSTGQGISSPLHF
clone_size: NA; j_call: TRBJ2-7; v_call: TRBV5-4; d_call: TRBD2; cdr3_nt: TGTGCCAGCAGCCCCGAAGGGACTAGCGGGCTCTACGAGCAGTACTTC; cdr3_aa: CASSPEGTSGLYEQYF
clone_size: NA; j_call: TRBJ1-4; v_call: TRBV6-5; d_call: TRBD1; cdr3_nt: TGTGCCAGCAGGACACAGGGGCAGAATGAAAAACTGTTTTTT; cdr3_aa: CASRTQGQNEKLFF
clone_size: NA; j_call: TRBJ2-3; v_call: TRBV7-9; d_call: NA; cdr3_nt: TGTGCCAGCATGGCCTTTGAGGGTTTTGGCACAGATACGCAGTATTTT; cdr3_aa: CASMAFEGFGTDTQYF
clone_size: NA; j_call: TRBJ2-7; v_call: TRBV7-8; d_call: TRBD2; cdr3_nt: TGTGCCAGCAGCTTCACCGGGACTAGCGGGAGGTCCCGGGGAGAGCAGTACTTC; cdr3_aa: CASSFTGTSGRSRGEQYF
clone_size: NA; j_call: TRBJ2-1; v_call: TRBV7-6; d_call: TRBD2; cdr3_nt: TGTGCCAGCAGCGGGGGGACTAGCGGGAGTGTTTACAATGAGCAGTTCTTC; cdr3_aa: CASSGGTSGSVYNEQFF
clone_size: NA; j_call: TRBJ2-7; v_call: TRBV6-5; d_call: NA; cdr3_nt: TGTGCCAGCACCCCCGGGGGCCTCTACGAGCAGTACTTC; cdr3_aa: CASTPGGLYEQYF
clone_size: NA; j_call: TRBJ1-1; v_call: TRBV21-1; d_call: NA; cdr3_nt: TGTGCCAGCAGCAAATTGCTCGGGGGGCGCGGGGACACTGAAGCTTTCTTT; cdr3_aa: CASSKLLGGRGDTEAFF
clone_size: NA; j_call: TRBJ1-5; v_call: TRBV11-2; d_call: NA; cdr3_nt: TGTGCCAGCAGTTTGGAGCGGGGCGGGCTGCAGCCCCAGCATTTT; cdr3_aa: CASSLERGGLQPQHF
clone_size: NA; j_call: TRBJ1-6; v_call: TRBV6-4; d_call: NA; cdr3_nt: TGTGCCAGCAGTGACTCGGGCAGCCTTAATTCACCCCTCCACTTT; cdr3_aa: CASSDSGSLNSPLHF
clone_size: NA; j_call: TRBJ2-2; v_call: TRBV7-6; d_call: NA; cdr3_nt: TGTGCCAGCAGCTTGTGGGAGCGAAACAACGGGGAGCTGTTTTTT; cdr3_aa: CASSLWERNNGELFF
clone_size: NA; j_call: TRBJ1-1; v_call: TRBV2; d_call: NA; cdr3_nt: TGTGCCAGCAGCGGGACGGGAGAAGCTTTCTTT; cdr3_aa: CASSGTGEAFF
clone_size: NA; j_call: TRBJ1-2; v_call: TRBV4-3; d_call: TRBD1; cdr3_nt: TGCGCCAGCAGCCAACAGCCCGGGACAGACTATGGCTACACCTTC; cdr3_aa: CASSQQPGTDYGYTF
clone_size: few; j_call: TRBJ2-5; v_call: TRBV7-3; d_call: TRBD1; cdr3_nt: TGTGCCAGCAGCAAGGACAGGGTAGGGGAGACCCAGTACTTC; cdr3_aa: CASSKDRVGETQYF
clone_size: NA; j_call: TRBJ2-6; v_call: TRBV2; d_call: NA; cdr3_nt: TGTGCCAGCAGTGAAGTTTACGGTTCCTCTGGGGCCAACGTCCTGACTTTC; cdr3_aa: CASSEVYGSSGANVLTF
clone_size: NA; j_call: TRBJ1-4; v_call: TRBV4-3; d_call: NA; cdr3_nt: TGCGCCAGCAGCCAAGACGGGGCCGTAAATGAAAAACTGTTTTTT; cdr3_aa: CASSQDGAVNEKLFF
clone_size: NA; j_call: TRBJ2-7; v_call: TRBV27; d_call: TRBD1; cdr3_nt: TGTGCCAGCGTGGGGACAGGGTATCACGAGCAGTACTTC; cdr3_aa: CASVGTGYHEQYF
clone_size: NA; j_call: TRBJ2-7; v_call: TRBV27; d_call: NA; cdr3_nt: TGTGCCAGCACTCTTTATATGAGAGTACTACGATTCTACGAGCAGTACTTC; cdr3_aa: CASTLYMRVLRFYEQYF
clone_size: few; j_call: TRBJ2-1; v_call: TRBV7-6; d_call: NA; cdr3_nt: TGTGCCAGCAGCCGTCATGGCGATGAGCAGTTCTTC; cdr3_aa: CASSRHGDEQFF
clone_size: once; j_call: TRBJ2-7; v_call: TRBV5-5; d_call: NA; cdr3_nt: TGTGCCAGCAGCTTGGACCCGAGCTCCTACGAGCAGTACTTC; cdr3_aa: CASSLDPSSYEQYF
clone_size: NA; j_call: TRBJ2-1; v_call: TRBV18; d_call: NA; cdr3_nt: TGTGCCAGCTCACCAGATTTCCGGAACAATGAGCAGTTCTTC; cdr3_aa: CASSPDFRNNEQFF
clone_size: NA; j_call: TRBJ2-1; v_call: TRBV2; d_call: TRBD2; cdr3_nt: TGTGCCAGCAGCCTTACTAGCGCCTCCTACAATGAGCAGTTCTTC; cdr3_aa: CASSLTSASYNEQFF
clone_size: NA; j_call: TRBJ1-2; v_call: TRBV4-3; d_call: NA; cdr3_nt: TGCGCCAGCAGCCAACTTCAGGGGACGGCCAATGGCTACACCTTC; cdr3_aa: CASSQLQGTANGYTF
clone_size: few; j_call: TRBJ1-1; v_call: TRBV5-8; d_call: NA; cdr3_nt: TGCGCCAGCAGCCAAGAAGATTTGCCGGGGAACACTGAAGCTTTCTTT; cdr3_aa: CASSQEDLPGNTEAFF
clone_size: NA; j_call: TRBJ2-3; v_call: TRBV11-3; d_call: TRBD2; cdr3_nt: TGTGCCAGTCAGCGTCCCCTGGGACTAGGGAAGCCACCAGATACGCAGTATTTT; cdr3_aa: CASQRPLGLGKPPDTQYF
clone_size: once; j_call: TRBJ2-7; v_call: TRBV18; d_call: TRBD1; cdr3_nt: TGTGCCAGCTCACCAAGGTCAGGGGGTCACTACGAGCAGTACTTC; cdr3_aa: CASSPRSGGHYEQYF